Listed here are 15 T cell receptor beta chains from one sample, sequenced in a study of cytomegalovirus exposure and HLA in healthy donors. TCRdb's table, derived via immunoSEQ multiplex PCR, lists solely in-frame clones and lacks some. The table has some 80,000 clones, about 95% seen once; the top ten hold nearly 0.7%. Specimen: PBMCs. The receptor source for this set is a woman aged 18-30 years in good health and CMV-seronegative.

The chain uses TRBV7-2 and TRBJ2-3, with 10 bases lining up with TRBD1. Germline V gene lookup returns CDR1 SGHTA and CDR2 FQGNSA. V dropped 6 bases and J dropped 3; count of bases not matched to a gene: 6. The CDR3 length is 15 residues. The CDR3, as DNA: TGTGCCAGCAGGACCCGGGACAGGGGAACAGATACGCAGTATTTT. Translating gives CASRTRDRGTDTQYF.

The sample holds one count of this clone. V and J are TRBV28 and TRBJ2-7, with D possibly matching TRBD1 (6 bases). The CDR3 totals 14 residues. V was shortened by 3 bases and J by 6 bases, with 15 bases between the two germline ends. Germline CDR1 reads MDHEN; CDR2 reads SYDVKM. This CDR3 is CASSFNRANGEQYF. In DNA, the CDR3 is TGTGCCAGCAGTTTTAACAGGGCGAACGGCGAGCAGTACTTC.

This chain joins TRBV5-6 and TRBJ1-3, with D hard to call. The CDR3 loop spans 14 amino acids. Germline loops: CDR1 SGHDT, CDR2 YYEEEE. The V and J ends lost 0 bases and 4 bases respectively, with 8 bases between them. The DNA for the CDR3 is TGTGCCAGCAGCTTGGACCTGCGGGGAAACACCATATATTTT. This gives the protein CASSLDLRGNTIYF.

The J gene is TRBJ2-7, the V gene TRBV19; 7 nucleotides line up with TRBD1. The length of the CDR3 is 14 residues. From germline, CDR1 is LNHDA and CDR2 SQIVND (reference sequence). The junction had 3 bases not matched to a gene; V was cut back by 4 bases and J by 0 bases. The CDR3 protein is CASSTTGSSYEQYF. For the CDR3, the DNA is TGTGCCAGTAGTACGACAGGGAGCTCCTACGAGCAGTACTTC.

The chain carries TRBV30 and TRBJ2-3; the D gene is possibly TRBD2 (6 bases). The V end was cut by 0 bases, the J end by 2 bases, with 6 bases between. This CDR3 region has 13 residues. CDR1 is GTSNPN, CDR2 SVGIG, per germline (reference sequence). This CDR3 reads CAWSVLATDTQYF. The CDR3 DNA reads as TGTGCCTGGAGTGTACTAGCCACAGATACGCAGTATTTT.

The rearrangement links TRBV2 to TRBJ2-5; 8 bases fit TRBD2. V gave up 3 bases and J gave up 6 bases; unmatched junction bases: 6. The CDR3 loop spans 14 amino acids. CDR1 is SNHLY, CDR2 FYNNEI, per germline. CDR3 sequence: CASSDTGGVQTQYF. In nucleotides, the CDR3 is TGTGCCAGCAGTGATACCGGGGGGGTACAGACCCAGTACTTC.

This chain connects TRBV6-5 to TRBJ1-1; D remains ambiguous. This CDR3 spans 14 amino acids. The germline V gene encodes CDR1 MNHEY and CDR2 SVGAGI. V was trimmed by 6 bases and J by 1 base, leaving 12 bases between them. The CDR3 is CASRNGGWNTEAFF. In nucleotides, the CDR3 is TGTGCCAGCAGGAACGGCGGATGGAACACTGAAGCTTTCTTT.

The chain has TRBV4-1 and TRBJ1-2; D is unresolved. Deletions cut 6 bases from V and 4 bases from J, with 15 bases between. The CDR3 is made up of 14 amino acids. Germline CDR1 reads MGHRA; CDR2 reads YSYEKL. CDR3 sequence: CASSRVTEGYGYTF. In DNA, the CDR3 is TGCGCCAGCAGTCGAGTAACAGAGGGCTATGGCTACACCTTC.

This chain connects TRBV5-1 to TRBJ2-3, with TRBD2 identical over 10 bases. Germline V gene data show CDR1 as SGHRS and CDR2 as YFSETQ. With V trimmed by 2 bases and J by 1 base, 4 bases remained unmatched. The CDR3 has 16 residues. CDR3 region: CASSLGTSVGTDTQYF. CDR3 nucleotide sequence: TGCGCCAGCAGCTTAGGGACTAGCGTGGGCACAGATACGCAGTATTTT.

The chain combines TRBV11-3 with TRBJ2-3; TRBD2 matches at 9 bases. CDR1 is SGHNT and CDR2 is YENEEA in the germline V gene. The CDR3 covers 17 residues. V lost 5 bases and J lost 0; bases outside the gene matches: 9. CDR3 region: CASSTPLAGSSTDTQYF. CDR3 coding DNA: TGTGCCAGCAGCACTCCCCTAGCGGGGTCAAGCACAGATACGCAGTATTTT.

The chain joins TRBV19 to TRBJ2-2; the match to TRBD2 covers 8 bases. Trimming took 3 bases from V and 5 from J; bases not matched to a gene: 11. The length of the CDR3 is 17 residues. Per the germline V gene, CDR1 is LNHDA and CDR2 is SQIVND (reference sequence). In DNA form, the CDR3 reads TGTGCCAGTAGTATGACGAACGGGGGGGGAAAGACCGGGGAGCTGTTTTTT. Protein product: CASSMTNGGGKTGELFF.

DNA for the CDR3: TGTGCCAGCAGCGTAGGGGGACAGGTTTCCACCCTTAACACTGAAGCTTTCTTT. This gives the protein CASSVGGQVSTLNTEAFF. This rearrangement joins TRBV9 to TRBJ1-1; 8 bases are a match to TRBD1. V was pared by 0 bases and J by 2 bases, with 12 bases of the junction left unmatched. This CDR3 spans 18 amino acids. Germline CDR1 is SGDLS and CDR2 is YYNGEE.

V and J are TRBV5-4 and TRBJ1-2; TRBD1 agrees at 9 bases. J was trimmed by 6 bases and V by 1 base; bases with no gene match: 4. CDR1 is SGHNT, CDR2 YYREEE, per germline (reference sequence). The CDR3 has 14 amino acids. The CDR3 region has the DNA TGTGCCAGCAGCTTGCGGGACAGGGCCCATGGCTACACCTTC. It specifies CASSLRDRAHGYTF. The complete variable domain, with remaining parts taken from reference TRBV5-4 and TRBJ1-2, reads ETGVTQSPTHLIKTRGQQVTLRCSSQSGHNTVSWYQQALGQGPQFIFQYYREEENGRGNFPPRFSGLQFPNYSSELNVNALELDDSALYLCASSLRDRAHGYTFGSGTRLTVV.

This chain links TRBV5-1 with TRBJ1-2; D unresolved. The V end lost 0 bases, the J end lost 0 bases, and 9 bases lay between the germline ends. This CDR3 comprises 15 residues. CDR1 and CDR2 (germline): SGHRS, YFSETQ. The CDR3 DNA follows: TGCGCCAGCAGCTTGGCCCCGATAGCTAACTATGGCTACACCTTC. Protein sequence: CASSLAPIANYGYTF.

The chain links TRBV7-2 to TRBJ2-1, with 13 bases identical to TRBD2. V shed 5 bases, J shed 9 bases, and the junction held 7 bases outside the gene matches. From germline, CDR1 is SGHTA and CDR2 FQGNSA. The CDR3 extends over 15 amino acids. The CDR3 nucleotides are TGTGCCAGCAGCCCCGGACTAGCGGGAGTATCTGAGCAGTTCTTC. Residues: CASSPGLAGVSEQFF.